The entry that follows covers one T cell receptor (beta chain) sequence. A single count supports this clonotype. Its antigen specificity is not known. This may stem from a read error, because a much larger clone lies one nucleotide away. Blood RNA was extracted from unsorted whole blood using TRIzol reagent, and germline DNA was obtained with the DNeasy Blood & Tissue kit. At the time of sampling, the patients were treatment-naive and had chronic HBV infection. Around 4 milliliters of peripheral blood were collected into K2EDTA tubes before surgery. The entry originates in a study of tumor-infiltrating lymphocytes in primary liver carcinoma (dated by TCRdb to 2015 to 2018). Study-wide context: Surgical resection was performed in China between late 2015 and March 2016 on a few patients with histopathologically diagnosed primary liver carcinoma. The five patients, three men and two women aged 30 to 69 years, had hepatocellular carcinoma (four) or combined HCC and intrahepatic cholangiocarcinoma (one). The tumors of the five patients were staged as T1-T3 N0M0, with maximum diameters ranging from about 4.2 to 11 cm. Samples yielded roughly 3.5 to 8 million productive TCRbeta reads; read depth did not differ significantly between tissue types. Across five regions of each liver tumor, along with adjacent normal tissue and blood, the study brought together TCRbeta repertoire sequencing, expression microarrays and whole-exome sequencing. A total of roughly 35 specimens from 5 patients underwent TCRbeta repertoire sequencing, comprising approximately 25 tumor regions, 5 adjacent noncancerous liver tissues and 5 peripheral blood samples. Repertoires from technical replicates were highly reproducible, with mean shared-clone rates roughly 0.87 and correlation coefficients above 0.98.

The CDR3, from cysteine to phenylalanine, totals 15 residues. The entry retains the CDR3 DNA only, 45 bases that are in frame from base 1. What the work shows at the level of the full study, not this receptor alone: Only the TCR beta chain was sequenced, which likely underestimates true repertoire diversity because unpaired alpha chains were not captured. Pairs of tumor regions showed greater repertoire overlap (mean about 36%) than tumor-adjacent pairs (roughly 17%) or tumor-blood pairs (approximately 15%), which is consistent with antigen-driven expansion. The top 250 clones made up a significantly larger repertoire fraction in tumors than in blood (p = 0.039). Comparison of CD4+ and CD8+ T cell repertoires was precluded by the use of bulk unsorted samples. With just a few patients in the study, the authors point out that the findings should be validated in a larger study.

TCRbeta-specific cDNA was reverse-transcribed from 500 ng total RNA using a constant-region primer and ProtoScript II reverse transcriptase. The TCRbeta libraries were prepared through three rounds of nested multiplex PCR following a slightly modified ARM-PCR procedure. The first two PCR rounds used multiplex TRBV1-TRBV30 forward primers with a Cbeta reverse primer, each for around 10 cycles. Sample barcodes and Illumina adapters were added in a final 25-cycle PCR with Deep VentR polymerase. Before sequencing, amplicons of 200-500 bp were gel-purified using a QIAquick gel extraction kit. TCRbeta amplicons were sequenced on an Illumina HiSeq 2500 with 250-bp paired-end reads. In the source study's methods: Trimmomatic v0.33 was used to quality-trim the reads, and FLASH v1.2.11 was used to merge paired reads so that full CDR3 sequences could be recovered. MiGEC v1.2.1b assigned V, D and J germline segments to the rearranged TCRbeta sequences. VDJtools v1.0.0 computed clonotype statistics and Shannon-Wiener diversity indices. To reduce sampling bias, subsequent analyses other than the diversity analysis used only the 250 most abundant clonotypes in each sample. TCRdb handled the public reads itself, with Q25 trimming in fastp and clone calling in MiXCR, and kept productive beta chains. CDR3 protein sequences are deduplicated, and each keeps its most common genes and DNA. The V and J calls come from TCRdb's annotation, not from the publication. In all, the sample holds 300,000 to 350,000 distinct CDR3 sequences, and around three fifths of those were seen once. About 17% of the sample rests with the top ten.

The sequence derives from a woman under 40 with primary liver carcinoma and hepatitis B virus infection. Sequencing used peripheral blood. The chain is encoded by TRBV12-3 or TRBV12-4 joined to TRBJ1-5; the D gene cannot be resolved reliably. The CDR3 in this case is CASSFGGGSNQLQHF. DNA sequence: TGTGCCAGCAGTTTCGGTGGCGGCAGCAATCAGCTCCAGCATTTT.